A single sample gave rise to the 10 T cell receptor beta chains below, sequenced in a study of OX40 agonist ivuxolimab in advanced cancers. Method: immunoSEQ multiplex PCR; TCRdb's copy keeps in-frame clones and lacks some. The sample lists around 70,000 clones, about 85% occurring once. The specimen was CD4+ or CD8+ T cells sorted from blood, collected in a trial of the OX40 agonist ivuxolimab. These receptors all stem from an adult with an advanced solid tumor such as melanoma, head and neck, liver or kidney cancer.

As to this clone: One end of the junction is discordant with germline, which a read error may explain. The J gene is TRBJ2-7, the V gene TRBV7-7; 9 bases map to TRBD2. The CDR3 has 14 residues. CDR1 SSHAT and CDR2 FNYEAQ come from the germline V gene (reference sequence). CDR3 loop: CASSLGTSFDEQYF. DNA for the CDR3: TGTGCTAGCAGCTTAGGGACTAGCTTCGACGAGCAGTACTTC.

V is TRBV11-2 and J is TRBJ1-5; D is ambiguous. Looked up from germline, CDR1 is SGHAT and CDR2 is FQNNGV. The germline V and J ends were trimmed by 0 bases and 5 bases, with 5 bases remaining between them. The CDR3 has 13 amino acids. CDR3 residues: CASSLDPYQPQHF. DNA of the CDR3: TGTGCCAGCAGCTTAGATCCATATCAGCCCCAGCATTTT.

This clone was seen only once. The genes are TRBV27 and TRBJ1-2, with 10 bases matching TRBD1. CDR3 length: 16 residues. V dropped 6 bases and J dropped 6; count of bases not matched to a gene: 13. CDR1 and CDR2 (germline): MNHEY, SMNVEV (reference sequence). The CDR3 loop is CASSPCNDRGRNGYTF. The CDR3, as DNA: TGTGCCAGCAGCCCTTGCAACGACAGGGGGCGAAATGGCTACACCTTC.

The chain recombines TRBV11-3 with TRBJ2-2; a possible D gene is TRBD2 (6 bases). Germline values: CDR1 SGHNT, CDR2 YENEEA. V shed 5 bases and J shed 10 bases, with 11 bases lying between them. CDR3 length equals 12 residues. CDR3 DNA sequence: TGTGCCAGCAGCCCGCGACTAGAGGAGCTGTTTTTT. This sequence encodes CASSPRLEELFF.

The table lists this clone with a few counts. In DNA form, the CDR3 reads TGTGCCAGCAGTTATGTAGCTGAAGCTTTCTTT. Protein: CASSYVAEAFF. This chain uses TRBV6-6 with TRBJ1-1; D call uncertain. There are 11 residues in the CDR3. Trimming removed 3 bases from V and 6 bases from J, with 5 bases in between. Germline V CDR1 and CDR2: MNHNY, SVGAGI (reference sequence).

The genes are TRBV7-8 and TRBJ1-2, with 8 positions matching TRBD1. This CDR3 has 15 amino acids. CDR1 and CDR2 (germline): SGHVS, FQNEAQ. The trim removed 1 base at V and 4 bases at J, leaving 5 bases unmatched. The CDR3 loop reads CASSLVTGGSYGYTF. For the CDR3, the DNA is TGTGCCAGCAGCTTAGTAACAGGGGGTTCCTATGGCTACACCTTC.

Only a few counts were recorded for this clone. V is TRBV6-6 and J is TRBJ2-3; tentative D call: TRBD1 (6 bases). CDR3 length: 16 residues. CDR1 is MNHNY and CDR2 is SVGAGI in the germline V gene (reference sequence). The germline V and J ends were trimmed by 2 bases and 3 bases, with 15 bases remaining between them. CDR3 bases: TGTGCCAGCAGTTACCCGAAGGGGGTTGGGACAGATACGCAGTATTTT. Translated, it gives CASSYPKGVGTDTQYF.

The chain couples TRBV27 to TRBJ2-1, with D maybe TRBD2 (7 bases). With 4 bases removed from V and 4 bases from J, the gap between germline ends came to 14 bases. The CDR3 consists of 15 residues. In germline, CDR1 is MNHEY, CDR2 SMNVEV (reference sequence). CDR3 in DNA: TGTGCCAGCAGTTCCTGGGGGGGCCGATACAATGAGCAGTTCTTC. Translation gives CASSSWGGRYNEQFF.

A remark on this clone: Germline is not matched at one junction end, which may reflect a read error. The CDR3 protein is CASSLDRDEQYF. CDR3 DNA sequence: TGTGCCAGCAGCCTAGATAGGGACGAGCAGTACTTC. The genes are TRBV11-2 and TRBJ2-7; D not certain. The CDR3 is made up of 12 amino acids. The V gene's germline CDR1 is SGHAT and CDR2 FQNNGV.

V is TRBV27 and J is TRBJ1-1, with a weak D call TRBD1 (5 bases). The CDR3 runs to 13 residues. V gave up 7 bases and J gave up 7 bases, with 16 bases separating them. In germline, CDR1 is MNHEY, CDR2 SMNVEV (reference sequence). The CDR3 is CASNLRVGGEAFF. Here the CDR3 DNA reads TGTGCCAGCAACCTGAGGGTGGGGGGTGAAGCTTTCTTT.